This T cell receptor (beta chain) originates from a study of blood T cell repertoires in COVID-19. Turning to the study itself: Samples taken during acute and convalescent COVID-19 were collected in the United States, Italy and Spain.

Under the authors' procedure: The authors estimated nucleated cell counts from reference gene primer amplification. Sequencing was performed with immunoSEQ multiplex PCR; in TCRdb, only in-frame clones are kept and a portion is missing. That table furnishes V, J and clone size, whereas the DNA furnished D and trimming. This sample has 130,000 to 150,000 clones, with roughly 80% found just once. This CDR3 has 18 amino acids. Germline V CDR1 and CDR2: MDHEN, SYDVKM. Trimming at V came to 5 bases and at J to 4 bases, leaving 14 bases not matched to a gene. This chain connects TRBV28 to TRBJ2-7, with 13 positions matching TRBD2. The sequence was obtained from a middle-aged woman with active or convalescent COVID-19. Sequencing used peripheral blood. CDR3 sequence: CASSPTSGGHLRGYEQYF. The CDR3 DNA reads TGTGCCAGCAGTCCGACTAGCGGGGGGCACTTAAGGGGTTACGAGCAGTACTTC.